This T cell receptor beta chain comes out of a study of cytomegalovirus exposure and HLA in healthy donors. For this clone: The antigen is unknown.

The primer mix had 60 Vbeta and 13 Jbeta primers. The method was immunoSEQ multiplex PCR; TCRdb's version includes in-frame clones alone and lacks a portion of them. The profile shows some 90,000 clones, 80% of them singletons. Study-wide results and caveats: Some TCR beta chains (roughly 160 of them) were listed as cytomegalovirus-associated. Across all donors, roughly uniform sequencing depth was an assumption of the presence/absence analyses.

The source material was PBMCs. The TCR sequence derives from a woman in her fifties or sixties in good health and CMV-seropositive.

DNA for the CDR3: TGTGCCAGCCAACAGACAGCGTGGGGCACTGAAGCTTTCTTT. It codes for CASQQTAWGTEAFF. This chain uses TRBV19 with TRBJ1-1; tentative D call: TRBD1 (5 bases). This CDR3 has 14 amino acids. Germline-derived CDR1 and CDR2 are LNHDA and SQIVND (reference sequence). Trimming took 9 bases from V and 4 from J, leaving 18 bases between them. The full variable domain, rest sourced from reference TRBV19 and TRBJ1-1, is DGGITQSPKYLFRKEGQNVTLSCEQNLNHDAMYWYRQDPGQGLRLIYYSQIVNDFQKGDIAEGYSVSREKKESFPLTVTSAQKNPTAFYLCASQQTAWGTEAFFGQGTRLTVV.